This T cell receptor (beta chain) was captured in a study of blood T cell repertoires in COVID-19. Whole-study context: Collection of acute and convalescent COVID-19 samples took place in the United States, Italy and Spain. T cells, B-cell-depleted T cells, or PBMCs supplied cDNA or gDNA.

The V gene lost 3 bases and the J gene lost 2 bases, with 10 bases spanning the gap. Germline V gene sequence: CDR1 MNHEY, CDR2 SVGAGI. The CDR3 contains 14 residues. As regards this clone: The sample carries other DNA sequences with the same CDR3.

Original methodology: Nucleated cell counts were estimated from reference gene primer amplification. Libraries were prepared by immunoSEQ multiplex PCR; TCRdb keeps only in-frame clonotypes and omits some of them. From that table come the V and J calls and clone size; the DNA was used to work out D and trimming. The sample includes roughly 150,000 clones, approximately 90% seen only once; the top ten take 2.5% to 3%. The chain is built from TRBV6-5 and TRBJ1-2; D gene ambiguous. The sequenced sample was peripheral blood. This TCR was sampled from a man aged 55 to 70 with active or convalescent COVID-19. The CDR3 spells CASSYLTGNYGYTF. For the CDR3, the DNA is TGTGCCAGCAGTTATTTGACGGGAAACTATGGCTACACCTTC.